The 11 T cell receptor beta chains in this list originate from one sample, sequenced in a study of a mutant IDH1 vaccine in newly diagnosed glioma. The time point denotes: week 11, during vaccination. Vaccine doses each comprised 300 ug of mutant IDH1 20-mer peptide, with topical imiquimod. These receptors lack a known antigen. Here immunoSEQ multiplex PCR was the method, and the copy in TCRdb shows in-frame clones only, minus some. The sample includes about 66,000 clones, under 90% of them seen just once. The sequencing here drew on PBMCs, taken from a glioma patient whose treatment included an IDH1 peptide vaccine. These receptor sequences come from a man aged 30 to 45 with glioma.

The chain joins TRBV5-1 to TRBJ2-7; D may be TRBD2 (6 bases). Per germline, CDR1 SGHRS and CDR2 YFSETQ. CDR3 size: 14 residues. V was shortened by 2 bases and J by 3 bases, with 12 bases between the two germline ends. CDR3: CASSLSGVLYEQYF. The CDR3 bases are TGCGCCAGCAGCTTATCGGGGGTACTCTACGAGCAGTACTTC. Full variable domain (rest looked up from reference TRBV5-1 and TRBJ2-7): KAGVTQTPRYLIKTRGQQVTLSCSPISGHRSVSWYQQTPGQGLQFLFEYFSETQRNKGNFPGRFSGRQFSNSRSEMNVSTLELGDSALYLCASSLSGVLYEQYFGPGTRLTVT.

The rearrangement uses TRBV2 and TRBJ2-7; D might be TRBD1 or TRBD2, each matching 5 bases. The CDR3 length is 12 residues. Trimming shortened V by 4 bases and J by 2 bases, and 6 bases separated the two germline ends. The germline CDR1 and CDR2 sequences are SNHLY and FYNNEI. For the CDR3, the DNA is TGTGCCAGCAGTGGGGACCCCTACGAGCAGTACTTC. This sequence encodes CASSGDPYEQYF.

CDR3 loop: CASRLDRGAGELFF. The CDR3 bases are TGTGCCAGCAGATTGGACAGGGGCGCCGGGGAGCTGTTTTTT. The gene calls are TRBV2 and TRBJ2-2, with 9 bases aligning to TRBD1. V lost 6 bases and J lost 6; bases outside the gene matches: 5. Germline V gene sequence: CDR1 SNHLY, CDR2 FYNNEI. The CDR3 spans 14 residues.

In nucleotides, the CDR3 is TGTGCCAGCAGACGCAGCGGGGAGTACGAGCAGTACTTC. Translation gives CASRRSGEYEQYF. The chain couples TRBV7-9 to TRBJ2-7; 7 bases agree with TRBD2. The CDR3 has 13 residues. V shed 6 bases, J shed 4 bases, and the junction held 6 bases outside the gene matches. CDR1 and CDR2 (germline): SEHNR, FQNEAQ (reference sequence).

The rearrangement uses TRBV15 and TRBJ2-5, with TRBD2 matching over 11 bases. With 3 bases clipped from V and 2 bases from J, the junction kept 5 bases outside the gene matches. The CDR3 loop spans 16 amino acids. CDR1 and CDR2 (germline): LNHNV, YYDKDF (reference sequence). CDR3: CATSSPGLADQETQYF. The CDR3 nucleotides are TGTGCCACCAGCAGTCCGGGACTAGCGGATCAAGAGACCCAGTACTTC.

The V gene is TRBV18, the J gene TRBJ2-7; D is undetermined. CDR3 length equals 14 residues. Deletions cut 0 bases from V and 3 bases from J, with 9 bases between. The germline CDR1 and CDR2 sequences are KGHSH and LQKENI. CDR3 in amino acids: CASSPPSKNYEQYF. The CDR3 DNA reads TGTGCCAGCTCACCACCATCAAAAAACTACGAGCAGTACTTC.

This rearrangement joins TRBV7-3 to TRBJ2-7, with 8 positions matching TRBD2. V trimming: 3 bases; J trimming: 0 bases; junction bases outside the gene matches: 4. CDR1 is SGHTA, CDR2 FQGTGA, per germline. This CDR3 has 15 residues. The CDR3 DNA reads TGTGCCAGCAGCTTCAGGCGGGGGGACTCCTACGAGCAGTACTTC. Its protein product is CASSFRRGDSYEQYF.

This chain uses TRBV7-9 with TRBJ2-1; 7 nucleotides line up with TRBD2. J lost 1 base, V lost 11 bases, and 5 bases had no gene match. The germline gives CDR1 SEHNR, CDR2 FQNEAQ (reference sequence). The CDR3 is made up of 13 amino acids. The CDR3 loop is CAWGEGSYNEQFF. Here the CDR3 DNA reads TGTGCCTGGGGGGAGGGTTCCTACAATGAGCAGTTCTTC.

For this clone: Sequence at one end of the junction differs from germline and may be a read error. The V call is TRBV5-5, the J call TRBJ2-1; the D gene is possibly TRBD2 (6 bases). The CDR3 totals 15 residues. The germline gives CDR1 SGHKS, CDR2 YYEKEE (reference sequence). CDR3: CASTLEGSQDNEQFF. The CDR3 DNA sequence: TGTGCCAGCACCTTGGAGGGGTCACAAGACAATGAGCAGTTCTTC.

This chain links TRBV7-2 with TRBJ2-5; no clear D. The CDR3 sequence is 13 residues long. V was pared by 3 bases and J by 1 base, with 6 bases between. Per germline, CDR1 SGHTA and CDR2 FQGNSA. The CDR3 loop reads CASSLYIQETQYF. CDR3 nucleotide sequence: TGTGCCAGCAGCTTGTATATCCAAGAGACCCAGTACTTC.

Points on this clone: The junction and the germline gene differ at one end; a read error may be behind it. The V call is TRBV13, the J call TRBJ2-2; 9 bases match TRBD2. This CDR3 spans 16 amino acids. CDR1 PRHDT and CDR2 FYEKMQ come from the germline V gene (reference sequence). CDR3 sequence reads: CARRAGRGGHTGELFF. The CDR3 nucleotides read TGCGCCCGCCGCGCAGGGCGGGGGGGCCACACCGGGGAGCTGTTTTTT.